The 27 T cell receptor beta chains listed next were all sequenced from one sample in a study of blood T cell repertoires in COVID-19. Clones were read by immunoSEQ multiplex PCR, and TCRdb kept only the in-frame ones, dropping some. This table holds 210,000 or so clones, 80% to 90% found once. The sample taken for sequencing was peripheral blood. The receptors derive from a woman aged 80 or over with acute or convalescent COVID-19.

In DNA form, the CDR3 reads TGTGCCAGCAGCGCCGGGACTAGCGGGAGGGGGCAAGAGACCCAGTACTTC. Protein product: CASSAGTSGRGQETQYF. V and J are TRBV5-4 and TRBJ2-5, with 16 bases fitting TRBD2. The CDR3 is made up of 17 amino acids. Germline V gene sequence: CDR1 SGHNT, CDR2 YYREEE (reference sequence). V was clipped by 4 bases and J by 2 bases; unmatched bases: 5.

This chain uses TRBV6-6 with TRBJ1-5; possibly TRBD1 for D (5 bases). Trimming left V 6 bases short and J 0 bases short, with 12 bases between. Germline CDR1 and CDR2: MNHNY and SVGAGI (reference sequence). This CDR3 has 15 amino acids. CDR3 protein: CASSQGDYSNQPQHF. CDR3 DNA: TGTGCCAGCAGCCAAGGGGATTATAGCAATCAGCCCCAGCATTTT.

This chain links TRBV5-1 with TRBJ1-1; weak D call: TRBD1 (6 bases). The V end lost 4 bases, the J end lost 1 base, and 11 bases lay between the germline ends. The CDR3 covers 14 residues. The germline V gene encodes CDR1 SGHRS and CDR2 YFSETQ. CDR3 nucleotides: TGCGCCAGCAGCGTCCTACAGGGGAACACTGAAGCTTTCTTT. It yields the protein CASSVLQGNTEAFF.

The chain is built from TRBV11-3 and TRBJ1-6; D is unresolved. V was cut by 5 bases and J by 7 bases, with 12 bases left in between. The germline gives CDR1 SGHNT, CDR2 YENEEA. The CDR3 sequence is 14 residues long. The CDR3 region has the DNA TGTGCCAGCAGCAATGGTCCCGAGAATTCACCCCTCCACTTT. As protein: CASSNGPENSPLHF.

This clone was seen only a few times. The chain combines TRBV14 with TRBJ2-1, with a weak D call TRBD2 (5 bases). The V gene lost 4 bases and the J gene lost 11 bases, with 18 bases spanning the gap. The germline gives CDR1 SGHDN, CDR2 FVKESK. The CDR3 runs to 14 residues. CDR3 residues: CASSPLYELVKQFF. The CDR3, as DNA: TGTGCCAGCAGCCCCTTATACGAACTAGTCAAGCAGTTCTTC. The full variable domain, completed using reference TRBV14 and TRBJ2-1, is EAGVTQFPSHSVIEKGQTVTLRCDPISGHDNLYWYRRVMGKEIKFLLHFVKESKQDESGMPNNRFLAERTGGTYSTLKVQPAELEDSGVYFCASSPLYELVKQFFGPGTRLTVL.

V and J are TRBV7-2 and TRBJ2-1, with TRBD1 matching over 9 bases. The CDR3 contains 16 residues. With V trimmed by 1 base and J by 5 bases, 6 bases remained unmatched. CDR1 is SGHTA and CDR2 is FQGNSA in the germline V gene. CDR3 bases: TGTGCCAGCAGCTTAGAAGGGACAGGGATACACAATGAGCAGTTCTTC. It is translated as CASSLEGTGIHNEQFF.

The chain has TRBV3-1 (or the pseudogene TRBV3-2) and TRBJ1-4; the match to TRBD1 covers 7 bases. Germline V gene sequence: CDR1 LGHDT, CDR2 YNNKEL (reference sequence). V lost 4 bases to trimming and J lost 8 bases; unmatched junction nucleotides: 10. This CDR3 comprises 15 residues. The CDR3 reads CASSLKGQTGEKLFF. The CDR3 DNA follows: TGTGCCAGCAGCCTAAAGGGACAGACAGGAGAAAAACTGTTTTTT.

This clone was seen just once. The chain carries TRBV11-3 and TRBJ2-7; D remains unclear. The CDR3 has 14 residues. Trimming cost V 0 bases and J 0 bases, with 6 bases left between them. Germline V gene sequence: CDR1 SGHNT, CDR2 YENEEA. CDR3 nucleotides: TGTGCCAGCAGCTTAGATCCTAGCTCCTACGAGCAGTACTTC. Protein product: CASSLDPSSYEQYF.

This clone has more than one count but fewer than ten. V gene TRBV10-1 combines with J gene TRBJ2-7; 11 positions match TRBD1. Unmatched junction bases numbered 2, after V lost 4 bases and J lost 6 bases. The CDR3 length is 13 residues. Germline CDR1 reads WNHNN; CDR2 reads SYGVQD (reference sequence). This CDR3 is CASSADRGREQYF. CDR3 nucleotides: TGCGCCAGCAGTGCGGACAGGGGGCGCGAGCAGTACTTC.

The CDR3 nucleotides are TGTGCCAGCAGCGTAAGGGCAGGACAAACAGATACGCAGTATTTT. This gives the protein CASSVRAGQTDTQYF. The chain couples TRBV9 to TRBJ2-3, with D perhaps matching TRBD1 (5 bases). This CDR3 comprises 15 residues. Germline V gene sequence: CDR1 SGDLS, CDR2 YYNGEE. Trimming removed 1 base from V and 3 bases from J, with 12 bases in between. Variable domain in full (rest from reference TRBV9 and TRBJ2-3): DSGVTQTPKHLITATGQRVTLRCSPRSGDLSVYWYQQSLDQGLQFLIQYYNGEERAKGNILERFSAQQFPDLHSELNLSSLELGDSALYFCASSVRAGQTDTQYFGPGTRLTVL.

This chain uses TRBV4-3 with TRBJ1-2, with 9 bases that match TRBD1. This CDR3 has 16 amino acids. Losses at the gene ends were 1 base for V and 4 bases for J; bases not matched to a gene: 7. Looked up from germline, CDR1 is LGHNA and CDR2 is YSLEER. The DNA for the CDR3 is TGCGCCAGCAGCCAAGGATGGGACAGGGAGGTCTATGGCTACACCTTC. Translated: CASSQGWDREVYGYTF.

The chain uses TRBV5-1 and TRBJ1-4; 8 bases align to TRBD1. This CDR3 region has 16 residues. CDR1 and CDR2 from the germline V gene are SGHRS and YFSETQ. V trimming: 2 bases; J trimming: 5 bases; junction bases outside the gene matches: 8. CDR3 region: CASSFLSQGANEKLFF. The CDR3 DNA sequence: TGCGCCAGCAGCTTCTTGTCTCAGGGGGCAAATGAAAAACTGTTTTTT. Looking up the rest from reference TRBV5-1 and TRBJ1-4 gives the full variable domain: KAGVTQTPRYLIKTRGQQVTLSCSPISGHRSVSWYQQTPGQGLQFLFEYFSETQRNKGNFPGRFSGRQFSNSRSEMNVSTLELGDSALYLCASSFLSQGANEKLFFGSGTQLSVL.

In nucleotides, the CDR3 is TGTGCCAGCAGCCGGGAGAATAATTCACCCCTCCACTTT. It codes for CASSRENNSPLHF. The chain joins TRBV7-9 to TRBJ1-6; no clear D gene. The CDR3 is 13 residues long. Trimming took off 5 bases at V and 5 bases at J, with 7 bases between the two ends. Per germline, CDR1 SEHNR and CDR2 FQNEAQ (reference sequence).

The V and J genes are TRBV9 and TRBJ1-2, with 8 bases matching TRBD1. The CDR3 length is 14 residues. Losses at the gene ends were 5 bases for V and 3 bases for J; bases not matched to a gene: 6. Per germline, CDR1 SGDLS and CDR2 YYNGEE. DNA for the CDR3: TGTGCCAGCAGGAGGGGACAGGCAGACTATGGCTACACCTTC. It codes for CASRRGQADYGYTF.

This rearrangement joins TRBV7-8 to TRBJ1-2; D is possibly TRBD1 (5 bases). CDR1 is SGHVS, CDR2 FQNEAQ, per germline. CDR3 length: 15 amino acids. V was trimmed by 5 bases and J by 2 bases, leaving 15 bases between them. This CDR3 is CASSQPSQGNYGYTF. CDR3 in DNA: TGTGCCAGCAGCCAACCGTCGCAGGGCAACTATGGCTACACCTTC.

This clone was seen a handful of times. This CDR3 is CASSRLQGLSSYEQYF. The CDR3 DNA sequence: TGTGCCAGCTCACGGCTACAGGGCTTAAGCTCCTACGAGCAGTACTTC. The chain carries TRBV18 and TRBJ2-7; a weak D match, TRBD1 (6 bases). V was pared by 4 bases and J by 0 bases, with 16 bases between. Germline V gives CDR1 KGHSH, CDR2 LQKENI. The CDR3 totals 16 residues.

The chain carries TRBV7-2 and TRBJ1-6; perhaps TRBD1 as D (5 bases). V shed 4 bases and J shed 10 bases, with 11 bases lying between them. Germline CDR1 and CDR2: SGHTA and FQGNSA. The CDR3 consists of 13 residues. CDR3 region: CASSSVGGSPLHF. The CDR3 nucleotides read TGTGCCAGCAGCTCGGTCGGGGGGTCACCCCTCCACTTT.

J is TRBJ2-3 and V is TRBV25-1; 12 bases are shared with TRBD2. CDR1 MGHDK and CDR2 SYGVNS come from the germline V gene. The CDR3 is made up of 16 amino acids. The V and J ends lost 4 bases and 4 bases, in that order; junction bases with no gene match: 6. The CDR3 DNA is TGTGCCAGCAGTGTCCTAGCGGGGGGGCCGGCAGATACGCAGTATTTT. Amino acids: CASSVLAGGPADTQYF.

Here the CDR3 DNA reads TGTGCCAGCAGCTTAGGACTGCAGTGGGGAAACACCATATATTTT. As protein: CASSLGLQWGNTIYF. This rearrangement joins TRBV11-2 to TRBJ1-3; D ambiguous. Germline CDR1 reads SGHAT; CDR2 reads FQNNGV. V lost 1 base, J lost 4 bases, and 11 bases lay in between. The CDR3 is made up of 15 amino acids.

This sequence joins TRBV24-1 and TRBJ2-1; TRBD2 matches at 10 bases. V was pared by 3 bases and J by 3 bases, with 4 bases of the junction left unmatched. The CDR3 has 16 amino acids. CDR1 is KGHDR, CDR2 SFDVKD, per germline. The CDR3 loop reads CATSDVSGRIYNEQFF. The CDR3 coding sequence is TGTGCCACCAGTGATGTTAGCGGGAGGATCTACAATGAGCAGTTCTTC.

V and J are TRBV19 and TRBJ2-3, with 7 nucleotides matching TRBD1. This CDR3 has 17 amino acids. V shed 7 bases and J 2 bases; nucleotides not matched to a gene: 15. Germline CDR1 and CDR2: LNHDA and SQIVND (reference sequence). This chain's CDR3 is CASNGHRDSGYTDTQYF. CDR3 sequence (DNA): TGTGCCAGTAATGGTCACCGGGACAGTGGGTACACAGATACGCAGTATTTT.

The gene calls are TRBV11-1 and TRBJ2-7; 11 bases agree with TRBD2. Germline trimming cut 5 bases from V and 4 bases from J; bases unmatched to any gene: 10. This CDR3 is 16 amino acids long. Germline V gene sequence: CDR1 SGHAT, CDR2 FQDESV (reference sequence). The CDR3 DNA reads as TGTGCCAGCAGCCTAATACCGGGACTAGCGGCGTACGAGCAGTACTTC. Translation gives CASSLIPGLAAYEQYF.

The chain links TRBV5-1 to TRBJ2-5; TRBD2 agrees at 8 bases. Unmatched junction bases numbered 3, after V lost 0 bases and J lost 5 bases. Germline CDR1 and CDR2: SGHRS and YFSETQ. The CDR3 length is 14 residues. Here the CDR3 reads CASSLVVAGETQYF. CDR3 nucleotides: TGCGCCAGCAGCTTGGTAGTAGCGGGGGAGACCCAGTACTTC.

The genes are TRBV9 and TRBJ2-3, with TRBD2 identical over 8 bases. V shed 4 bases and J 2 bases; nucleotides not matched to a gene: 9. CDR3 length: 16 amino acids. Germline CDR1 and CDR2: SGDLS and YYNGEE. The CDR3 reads CASSKQAGAYTDTQYF. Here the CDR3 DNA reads TGTGCCAGCAGCAAACAAGCGGGGGCTTACACAGATACGCAGTATTTT.

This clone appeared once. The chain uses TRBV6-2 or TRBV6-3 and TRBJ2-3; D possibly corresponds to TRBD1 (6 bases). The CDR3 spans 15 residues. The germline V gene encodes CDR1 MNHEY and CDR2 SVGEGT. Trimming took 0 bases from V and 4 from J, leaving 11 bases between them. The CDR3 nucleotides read TGTGCCAGCAGTTACTCTAACAGGGCACCAGATACGCAGTATTTT. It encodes CASSYSNRAPDTQYF.

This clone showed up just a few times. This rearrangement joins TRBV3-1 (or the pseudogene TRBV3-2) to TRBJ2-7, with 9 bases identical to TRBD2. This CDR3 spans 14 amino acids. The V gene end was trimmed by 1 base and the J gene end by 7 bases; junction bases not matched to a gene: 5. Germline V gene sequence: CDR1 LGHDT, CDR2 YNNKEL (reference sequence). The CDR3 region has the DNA TGTGCCAGCAGCCAAGCGGGGCGGGAGGGTGAGCAGTACTTC. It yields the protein CASSQAGREGEQYF.

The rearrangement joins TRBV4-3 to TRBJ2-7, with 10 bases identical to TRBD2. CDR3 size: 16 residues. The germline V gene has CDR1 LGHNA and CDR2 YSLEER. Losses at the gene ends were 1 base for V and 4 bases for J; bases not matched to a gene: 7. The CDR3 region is CASSQGIAGGLYEQYF. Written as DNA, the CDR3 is TGCGCCAGCAGCCAAGGCATAGCGGGGGGTCTATACGAGCAGTACTTC.